What follows are 23 T cell receptor beta chains derived from one specimen sequenced in a study of cytomegalovirus exposure and HLA in healthy donors. Both 60 Vbeta primers and 13 Jbeta primers went into the PCR. Sequencing was performed with immunoSEQ multiplex PCR; in TCRdb, only in-frame clones are kept and a portion is missing. This sample has around 200,000 clones, with 74% found just once. Sequenced input: PBMCs. These receptors were collected from a woman aged 30 to 39 in good health and CMV-seropositive.

The chain carries TRBV19 and TRBJ2-5; 11 bases align to TRBD1. Per the germline V gene, CDR1 is LNHDA and CDR2 is SQIVND (reference sequence). CDR3 size: 13 residues. V was pared by 8 bases and J by 5 bases, with 4 bases of the junction left unmatched. CDR3 bases: TGTGCCAGTGGACAGGGGGCACGGGAGACCCAGTACTTC. It is translated as CASGQGARETQYF.

This clone is categorized as medium-sized. The rearrangement links TRBV6-4 to TRBJ2-2; perhaps TRBD1 as D (6 bases). The V end was cut by 4 bases, the J end by 3 bases, with 6 bases between. CDR1 and CDR2 (germline): MRHNA, SNTAGT. CDR3 length: 13 residues. CDR3 in DNA: TGTGCCAGCAGTGGGACAGACACCGGGGAGCTGTTTTTT. Translated, it gives CASSGTDTGELFF.

The CDR3 reads CATRQGGFSYEQYF. CDR3 DNA: TGTGCCACCAGACAGGGGGGATTCTCCTACGAGCAGTACTTC. The chain recombines TRBV2 with TRBJ2-7; 9 positions agree with TRBD1. The germline CDR1 and CDR2 sequences are SNHLY and FYNNEI. The CDR3 runs 14 residues. The V gene end was trimmed by 10 bases and the J gene end by 0 bases; junction bases not matched to a gene: 7.

V usage is TRBV29-1 and J usage is TRBJ2-3, with D possibly matching TRBD1 (6 bases). The CDR3 sequence is 16 residues long. Trimming pared 7 bases from V and 2 bases from J, leaving 22 bases between. Germline values: CDR1 SQVTM, CDR2 ANQGSEA. CDR3: CSGGLPGSSNTDTQYF. In DNA, the CDR3 is TGCAGCGGGGGGCTTCCGGGCTCCTCTAACACAGATACGCAGTATTTT.

This clone has just a few counts. This chain uses TRBV5-1 with TRBJ2-1; 10 bases align to TRBD2. Trimming took 0 bases from V and 9 from J; bases not matched to a gene: 3. CDR3 length: 14 residues. Germline V gene lookup returns CDR1 SGHRS and CDR2 YFSETQ. The CDR3 nucleotides read TGCGCCAGCAGCTTGGTCCAGCGGGAGGGTGAGCAGTTCTTC. Its protein is CASSLVQREGEQFF.

V usage is TRBV5-1 and J usage is TRBJ2-1; no clear D. The CDR3 runs 13 residues. Deletions cut 1 base from V and 5 bases from J, with 7 bases between. The V gene's germline CDR1 is SGHRS and CDR2 YFSETQ. The CDR3 loop is CASSLFLDNEQFF. Here the CDR3 DNA reads TGCGCCAGCAGCTTGTTCCTAGACAATGAGCAGTTCTTC.

J is TRBJ2-7 and V is TRBV7-6, with 12 nucleotides matching TRBD1. Germline-derived CDR1 and CDR2 are SGHVS and FNYEAQ. This CDR3 has 16 residues. The V and J ends lost 5 bases and 5 bases, in that order; junction bases with no gene match: 10. CDR3 in amino acids: CASSPTPGQGAHEQYF. CDR3 bases: TGTGCCAGCAGCCCTACCCCGGGACAGGGGGCCCACGAGCAGTACTTC.

This clone was seen more than once but under ten times. V gene TRBV28 combines with J gene TRBJ2-1, with TRBD1 matching 10 bases. The CDR3 sequence is 13 residues long. Germline V gives CDR1 MDHEN, CDR2 SYDVKM. V gave up 8 bases and J gave up 10 bases; unmatched junction bases: 8. The CDR3 sequence: CASLWTGGNEQFF. The CDR3 DNA sequence: TGTGCCAGCCTCTGGACAGGGGGAAACGAGCAGTTCTTC.

The table lists this clone with a few counts. The genes are TRBV5-4 and TRBJ1-1; 10 bases are shared with TRBD1. The trim removed 4 bases at V and 8 bases at J, leaving 14 bases unmatched. Germline assignment: CDR1 SGHNT and CDR2 YYREEE (reference sequence). The CDR3 extends over 16 amino acids. CDR3: CASSLGDRGPAGEAFF. The CDR3 bases are TGTGCCAGCAGCCTAGGGGACAGGGGCCCAGCAGGAGAAGCTTTCTTT.

The CDR3 protein is CASRTSNTDTQYF. In nucleotides, the CDR3 is TGCGCCAGCAGGACTTCTAACACAGATACGCAGTATTTT. V and J are TRBV10-2 and TRBJ2-3; D is unclear. The length of the CDR3 is 13 residues. V lost 6 bases and J lost 2, with 9 bases in between. Germline-derived CDR1 and CDR2 are WSHSY and SAAADI.

V is TRBV10-3 and J is TRBJ2-1, with 12 bases aligning to TRBD2. The CDR3 is 13 amino acids. V gave up 8 bases and J gave up 4 bases; unmatched junction bases: 0. Germline CDR1 and CDR2: ENHRY and SYGVKD. The CDR3 coding sequence is TGTGCCATCGGGACTAGCGGGTACAATGAGCAGTTCTTC. It is translated as CAIGTSGYNEQFF.

This chain joins TRBV6-5 and TRBJ2-7; 9 bases are shared with TRBD2. Germline V gene lookup returns CDR1 MNHEY and CDR2 SVGAGI. The J segment lost 10 bases and the V segment lost 4 bases, leaving 8 bases of the junction unmatched. This CDR3 is built from 13 residues. CDR3 residues: CASSSGTSSIQYF. CDR3 bases: TGTGCCAGCAGTTCCGGGACTAGCTCTATCCAGTACTTC.

As for this clone: The junction and the germline gene differ at one end; a read error may be behind it. The gene calls are TRBV4-1 and TRBJ2-4, with TRBD2 matching 7 bases. Germline V gene sequence: CDR1 MGHRA, CDR2 YSYEKL. The CDR3 totals 18 residues. The CDR3 loop is CASSQESVASGAKHIQYF. CDR3 nucleotides: TGCGCCAGCAGCCAAGAGTCCGTAGCTAGCGGAGCCAAACACATTCAGTACTTC.

This rearrangement joins TRBV5-1 to TRBJ2-1; 7 nucleotides align to TRBD1. This CDR3 spans 13 amino acids. Germline V gene lookup returns CDR1 SGHRS and CDR2 YFSETQ. J gave up 1 base and V 7 bases, and 2 bases lay outside the gene matches. The CDR3 here is CASGQVSYNEQFF. DNA for the CDR3: TGCGCCAGCGGACAGGTTTCCTACAATGAGCAGTTCTTC.

The chain couples TRBV6-5 to TRBJ2-3; 10 bases align to TRBD2. The CDR3 totals 15 residues. The V and J ends lost 8 bases and 2 bases, in that order; junction bases with no gene match: 7. The V gene's germline CDR1 is MNHEY and CDR2 SVGAGI. The CDR3 DNA reads TGTGCCAGCCTCGGACTAGCGGACAACACAGATACGCAGTATTTT. This translates into CASLGLADNTDTQYF.

The rearrangement uses TRBV7-2 and TRBJ2-7, with D hard to call. Trimming removed 1 base from V and 6 bases from J, with 22 bases in between. Germline V gene sequence: CDR1 SGHTA, CDR2 FQGNSA. CDR3 size: 17 residues. In DNA, the CDR3 is TGTGCCAGCAGCTTAGGTCGGTCCAGGCGCTTGGCCAGCGAGCAGTACTTC. This gives the protein CASSLGRSRRLASEQYF.

The chain employs TRBV12-5 and TRBJ2-5; 15 nucleotides align to TRBD2. The CDR3 has 16 amino acids. V lost 6 bases to trimming and J lost 4 bases; unmatched junction nucleotides: 6. In germline, CDR1 is LGHNT, CDR2 FRNRAP. The CDR3 protein is CASGPGLAGGRETQYF. Written as DNA, the CDR3 is TGTGCTAGTGGACCGGGACTAGCGGGAGGAAGAGAGACCCAGTACTTC.

The chain carries TRBV6-5 and TRBJ1-2; 9 nucleotides line up with TRBD1. Germline values: CDR1 MNHEY, CDR2 SVGAGI. The V segment lost 6 bases and the J segment 4 bases; nucleotides outside the gene matches: 9. The CDR3 loop spans 15 amino acids. Here the CDR3 reads CASSPTGGAGYGYTF. The CDR3 DNA sequence: TGTGCCAGCAGCCCAACAGGGGGCGCCGGCTATGGCTACACCTTC.

The V gene is TRBV19, the J gene TRBJ1-3; D remains unclear. The V gene lost 6 bases and the J gene lost 0 bases, with 9 bases spanning the gap. The length of the CDR3 is 14 residues. Germline CDR1 reads LNHDA; CDR2 reads SQIVND (reference sequence). CDR3 sequence reads: CASSPGSSGNTIYF. The CDR3 DNA is TGTGCCAGTAGCCCAGGATCCTCTGGAAACACCATATATTTT.

The chain recombines TRBV5-5 with TRBJ1-2; 7 nucleotides match TRBD1. The CDR3 runs to 15 residues. V shed 0 bases, J shed 3 bases, and the junction held 5 bases outside the gene matches. Germline-derived CDR1 and CDR2 are SGHKS and YYEKEE (reference sequence). CDR3 DNA: TGTGCCAGCAGCTTGGGACAGGGTGGGTACTATGGCTACACCTTC. It codes for CASSLGQGGYYGYTF.

The chain has TRBV18 and TRBJ1-1, with D unresolved. From germline, CDR1 is KGHSH and CDR2 LQKENI. CDR3 size: 14 residues. Trimming cost V 0 bases and J 4 bases, with 9 bases left between them. The CDR3 DNA reads as TGTGCCAGCTCACCACCTCCGGGAGGCACTGAAGCTTTCTTT. It is translated as CASSPPPGGTEAFF.

V usage is TRBV6-6 and J usage is TRBJ1-4, with 11 nucleotides matching TRBD1. CDR3 length: 14 residues. Per germline, CDR1 MNHNY and CDR2 SVGAGI (reference sequence). The trim removed 5 bases at V and 7 bases at J, leaving 3 bases unmatched. The CDR3 is CASSRTGGGEKLFF. CDR3 DNA: TGTGCCAGCAGTAGGACAGGGGGCGGTGAAAAACTGTTTTTT.

This clone was counted only a few times. The V gene is TRBV11-2, the J gene TRBJ2-3, with a tentative D call TRBD1 (5 bases). Germline V gives CDR1 SGHAT, CDR2 FQNNGV. The V end lost 4 bases, the J end lost 2 bases, and 16 bases lay between the germline ends. The CDR3 has 16 amino acids. CDR3 DNA: TGTGCCAGCAGCTCTAGGGGTCGCAGGACCACAGATACGCAGTATTTT. It is translated as CASSSRGRRTTDTQYF.